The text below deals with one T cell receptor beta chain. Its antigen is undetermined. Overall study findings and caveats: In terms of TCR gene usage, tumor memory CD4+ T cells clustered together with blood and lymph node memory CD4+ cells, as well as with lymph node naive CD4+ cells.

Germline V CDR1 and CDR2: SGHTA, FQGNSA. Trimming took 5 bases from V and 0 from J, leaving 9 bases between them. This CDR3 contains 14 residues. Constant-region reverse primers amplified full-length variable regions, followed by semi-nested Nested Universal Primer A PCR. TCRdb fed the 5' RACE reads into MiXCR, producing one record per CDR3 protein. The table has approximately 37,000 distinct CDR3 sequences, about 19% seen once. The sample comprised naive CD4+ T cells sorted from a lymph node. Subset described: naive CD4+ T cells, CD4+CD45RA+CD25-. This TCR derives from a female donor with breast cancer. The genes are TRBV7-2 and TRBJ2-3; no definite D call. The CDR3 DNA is TGTGCCAGCAGCCGAGCGCGTAGCACAGATACGCAGTATTTT. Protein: CASSRARSTDTQYF.